In this sample, the clone carrying this T cell receptor beta chain turned up a few times. Its cognate antigen is unknown. The CDR3 consists of 15 residues. Germline values: CDR1 LNHNV, CDR2 YYDKDF (reference sequence). J was trimmed by 0 bases and V by 3 bases; bases with no gene match: 0. TCR beta cDNA libraries included unique molecular identifiers. Roughly 450,000 cDNA molecules came from around 1 to 10 million T cells. TCRdb used MiXCR to reprocess the PCR reads, holding one entry per CDR3 protein. The table records 450,000 or so distinct CDR3 sequences, nearly 45% of them present only once. This entry comes from a study of post-analysis software for immune sequencing data. About the research overall: The courses of disease that were included comprised relapsing-remitting, secondary progressive and progressive-relapsing multiple sclerosis. Study results and limitations: A few TRBV segments (TRBV5-6, TRBV5-1 and TRBV20-1 among them) occurred more frequently in patients than in controls. F-measure co-clustering was strong for batch-matched samples. Relative to controls, patients with multiple sclerosis showed significantly lower normalized Chao1 diversity.

This clonotype was sampled from a girl between 5 and 17 years old with multiple sclerosis. The sequenced sample was blood. The V and J genes are TRBV15 and TRBJ2-5; 11 bases agree with TRBD2. Here the CDR3 DNA reads TGTGCCACCAGCAGGACTAGCGGGAACCAAGAGACCCAGTACTTC. Translated: CATSRTSGNQETQYF.